This T cell receptor beta chain was retrieved from a study of graft-versus-host responses after intestinal transplantation. Libraries were prepared by immunoSEQ multiplex PCR; TCRdb keeps only in-frame clonotypes and omits some of them. The sample yields tens of thousands of clones, around 93% seen once. The germline CDR1 and CDR2 sequences are MNHEY and SVGAGI. V lost 2 bases to trimming and J lost 7 bases, with 12 bases between them. This CDR3 region has 14 residues. A remark on this clone: Its antigen is unidentified.

Sequenced here: unstimulated CD8+ T cells sorted from spleen or lymph node cells, sampled before intestinal transplant. The receptor was isolated from a human donor who received an intestinal transplant. The J gene is TRBJ2-1, the V gene TRBV6-5; tentatively, D is TRBD1 (8 bases). This chain's CDR3 is CASSYTGGGNEQFF. Here the CDR3 DNA reads TGTGCCAGCAGTTACACAGGGGGAGGGAATGAGCAGTTCTTC.